Following are 25 T cell receptor beta chains from one sample sequenced in a study of control samples from healthy donors and cancer patients. Assay used: immunoSEQ multiplex PCR; TCRdb lists only in-frame clones, some missing. The profile covers 150,000 to 200,000 clones, with 90% to 95% appearing a single time and around 1.5% taken by the ten largest. Sequencing was performed on blood. These receptors came from a man younger than 40 in good health.

The chain has TRBV7-9 and TRBJ2-6, with D unclear. The germline V and J ends were trimmed by 5 bases and 4 bases, with 12 bases remaining between them. The CDR3 has 15 amino acids. The germline gives CDR1 SEHNR, CDR2 FQNEAQ (reference sequence). The CDR3 here is CASSLDSTGANVLTF. The CDR3 DNA follows: TGTGCCAGCAGCCTAGACTCAACCGGGGCCAACGTCCTGACTTTC. The full variable domain, with the rest looked up from reference TRBV7-9 and TRBJ2-6, is DTGVSQNPRHKITKRGQNVTFRCDPISEHNRLYWYRQTLGQGPEFLTYFQNEAQLEKSRLLSDRFSAERPKGSFSTLEIQRTEQGDSAMYLCASSLDSTGANVLTFGAGSRLTVL.

Here the CDR3 reads CATRHPSGGRETQYF. CDR3 nucleotides: TGTGCCACCAGGCACCCTAGCGGGGGTCGGGAGACCCAGTACTTC. V usage is TRBV15 and J usage is TRBJ2-5, with 10 nucleotides matching TRBD2. CDR3 length equals 15 residues. The V gene's germline CDR1 is LNHNV and CDR2 YYDKDF (reference sequence). V gave up 6 bases and J gave up 5 bases; unmatched junction bases: 9.

J is TRBJ2-1 and V is TRBV25-1; TRBD2 matches at 7 bases. Germline loops: CDR1 MGHDK, CDR2 SYGVNS. The CDR3 consists of 14 residues. Trimming cost V 3 bases and J 2 bases; bases outside gene matches: 1. The CDR3 loop reads CASSDLAAYNEQFF. Here the CDR3 DNA reads TGTGCCAGCAGTGACCTAGCGGCCTACAATGAGCAGTTCTTC.

The chain has TRBV18 and TRBJ2-7; no reliable D call. The CDR3 extends over 13 amino acids. Germline V lookup: CDR1 KGHSH, CDR2 LQKENI. V lost 5 bases, J lost 2 bases, and 10 bases lay in between. The CDR3 coding sequence is TGTGCCAGCTCATCCCCGAGGACCTACGAGCAGTACTTC. Translation gives CASSSPRTYEQYF.

The rearrangement joins TRBV4-1 to TRBJ2-4, with D perhaps TRBD1 (6 bases). V was trimmed by 1 base and J by 0 bases, leaving 16 bases between them. The CDR3 spans 18 residues. Per germline, CDR1 MGHRA and CDR2 YSYEKL. CDR3 residues: CASSQGVQGILAKNIQYF. As DNA, the CDR3 is TGCGCCAGCAGCCAAGGGGTGCAGGGGATACTAGCCAAAAACATTCAGTACTTC.

The V gene is TRBV9, the J gene TRBJ2-2; D not certain. Between the trimmed V and J ends, which lost 1 base and 3 bases, there was a span of 16 bases. The length of the CDR3 is 17 residues. Germline CDR1 and CDR2: SGDLS and YYNGEE. The CDR3 reads CASSVKDPSDDTGELFF. CDR3 nucleotide sequence: TGTGCCAGCAGCGTAAAGGACCCCTCTGACGACACCGGGGAGCTGTTTTTT. The whole variable domain, filled in from reference TRBV9 and TRBJ2-2, reads DSGVTQTPKHLITATGQRVTLRCSPRSGDLSVYWYQQSLDQGLQFLIQYYNGEERAKGNILERFSAQQFPDLHSELNLSSLELGDSALYFCASSVKDPSDDTGELFFGEGSRLTVL.

The chain carries TRBV5-1 and TRBJ1-6; the match to TRBD1 covers 8 bases. The CDR3 covers 15 residues. Germline lookup yields CDR1 SGHRS and CDR2 YFSETQ. J was trimmed by 7 bases and V by 4 bases; bases with no gene match: 7. CDR3 region: CASSEGQAMNSPLHF. The CDR3 DNA sequence: TGCGCCAGCAGCGAGGGACAGGCTATGAATTCACCCCTCCACTTT.

V gene TRBV7-9 combines with J gene TRBJ1-5; D gene unclear. The V gene lost 4 bases and the J gene lost 3 bases, with 10 bases spanning the gap. The CDR3 is 14 residues long. From germline, CDR1 is SEHNR and CDR2 FQNEAQ (reference sequence). CDR3: CASSSEGFNQPQHF. CDR3 nucleotide sequence: TGTGCCAGCAGCTCCGAAGGGTTCAATCAGCCCCAGCATTTT.

The chain carries TRBV4-1 and TRBJ1-5; TRBD1 matches at 9 bases. V dropped 4 bases and J dropped 0; count of bases not matched to a gene: 10. This CDR3 has 18 amino acids. Germline CDR1 and CDR2: MGHRA and YSYEKL. CDR3 in amino acids: CASSPLGTGLYSNQPQHF. The CDR3 nucleotides read TGCGCCAGCAGCCCGCTCGGGACAGGGCTGTATAGCAATCAGCCCCAGCATTTT.

DNA of the CDR3: TGCGCCAGCAGCTTGTTGGACCGGGAGACCCAGTACTTC. This sequence encodes CASSLLDRETQYF. This chain links TRBV5-1 with TRBJ2-5, with D unclear. V was cut by 1 base and J by 5 bases, with 9 bases left in between. The CDR3 extends over 13 amino acids. Germline V CDR1 and CDR2: SGHRS, YFSETQ. Full variable domain (outside the CDR3, taken from reference TRBV5-1 and TRBJ2-5): KAGVTQTPRYLIKTRGQQVTLSCSPISGHRSVSWYQQTPGQGLQFLFEYFSETQRNKGNFPGRFSGRQFSNSRSEMNVSTLELGDSALYLCASSLLDRETQYFGPGTRLLVL.

The chain recombines TRBV30 with TRBJ1-3; D unresolved. The germline V gene encodes CDR1 GTSNPN and CDR2 SVGIG (reference sequence). The CDR3 is 13 amino acids. V shed 6 bases and J shed 3 bases, with 12 bases lying between them. The CDR3 DNA follows: TGTGCCTGTTCGGTACATCGTGGAAACACCATATATTTT. This translates into CACSVHRGNTIYF. The full variable domain, in which reference TRBV30 and TRBJ1-3 provide the parts outside the CDR3, is SQTIHQWPATLVQPVGSPLSLECTVEGTSNPNLYWYRQAAGRGLQLLFYSVGIGQISSEVPQNLSASRPQDRQFILSSKKLLLSDSGFYLCACSVHRGNTIYFGEGSWLTVV.

The CDR3 loop reads CAISVGGQETQYF. The CDR3 region has the DNA TGTGCCATCAGTGTTGGTGGTCAAGAGACCCAGTACTTC. The genes are TRBV10-3 and TRBJ2-5, with D hard to call. Trimming removed 4 bases at V and 2 bases at J, with 8 bases between. The CDR3 covers 13 residues. Germline lookup yields CDR1 ENHRY and CDR2 SYGVKD.

This chain joins TRBV6-5 and TRBJ1-1; 9 bases map to TRBD1. V lost 6 bases and J lost 5; bases outside the gene matches: 7. The germline V gene encodes CDR1 MNHEY and CDR2 SVGAGI. The CDR3 loop spans 14 amino acids. CDR3 in amino acids: CASRRQGVGTEAFF. In nucleotides, the CDR3 is TGTGCCAGCAGAAGACAGGGGGTTGGGACTGAAGCTTTCTTT.

The chain links TRBV6-1 to TRBJ1-3, with 8 bases fitting TRBD1. The CDR3 runs 15 residues. The ends lost 3 bases at V and 0 bases at J; junction bases unmatched: 1. The germline V gene has CDR1 MNHNS and CDR2 SASEGT. The CDR3 region is CASSDQGASGNTIYF. DNA of the CDR3: TGTGCCAGCAGTGATCAGGGGGCCTCTGGAAACACCATATATTTT.

This clone has a single count. The chain carries TRBV6-5 and TRBJ1-2; possible D gene TRBD1, 6 bases. The ends were cut back, 3 bases at V and 3 bases at J, with 11 bases in the middle. The CDR3 has 14 amino acids. The V gene's germline CDR1 is MNHEY and CDR2 SVGAGI. DNA of the CDR3: TGTGCCAGCAGTTATGCTCAGGGGTACTATGGCTACACCTTC. It translates to CASSYAQGYYGYTF.

The chain is built from TRBV10-3 and TRBJ2-5; 10 bases agree with TRBD1. The germline V gene encodes CDR1 ENHRY and CDR2 SYGVKD. J was trimmed by 4 bases and V by 6 bases; bases with no gene match: 8. The length of the CDR3 is 15 residues. In nucleotides, the CDR3 is TGTGCCATCAGCACCGGGACAGGGGTAGCAGAGACCCAGTACTTC. As protein: CAISTGTGVAETQYF.

The chain employs TRBV24-1 and TRBJ2-5, with 9 bases aligning to TRBD2. CDR1 and CDR2 (germline): KGHDR, SFDVKD. The V gene end was trimmed by 3 bases and the J gene end by 5 bases; junction bases not matched to a gene: 3. The CDR3 has 14 residues. CDR3 region: CATSDVAGVETQYF. The CDR3 DNA reads as TGTGCCACCAGTGATGTAGCGGGAGTGGAGACCCAGTACTTC.

J is TRBJ1-5 and V is TRBV28, with 7 bases aligning to TRBD1. V lost 2 bases, J lost 1 base, and 5 bases stayed unmatched. Germline CDR1 MDHEN, CDR2 SYDVKM. This CDR3 is built from 16 residues. CDR3 DNA: TGTGCCAGCAGTTTAGGGACAGCGGGCAGCAATCAGCCCCAGCATTTT. This codes for CASSLGTAGSNQPQHF.

The genes are TRBV7-2 and TRBJ2-7; 10 bases are a match to TRBD2. V shed 1 base and J 3 bases; nucleotides not matched to a gene: 6. There are 16 residues in the CDR3. CDR1 SGHTA and CDR2 FQGNSA come from the germline V gene. CDR3 sequence (DNA): TGTGCCAGCAGCTTAGAGTGGACTAGCGGTTTCTACGAGCAGTACTTC. Translating it yields CASSLEWTSGFYEQYF.

The chain carries TRBV4-3 and TRBJ1-4; 9 bases agree with TRBD1. This CDR3 comprises 17 residues. In germline, CDR1 is LGHNA, CDR2 YSLEER. The junction had 11 bases not matched to a gene; V was cut back by 1 base and J by 8 bases. CDR3 bases: TGCGCCAGCAGCCAAGGGGGGGGTAGGACAGGGGTAGAAAAACTGTTTTTT. Protein product: CASSQGGGRTGVEKLFF.

The chain carries TRBV10-2 and TRBJ2-1; no firm D call. Germline assignment: CDR1 WSHSY and CDR2 SAAADI. The V and J ends lost 4 bases and 10 bases respectively, with 8 bases between them. The length of the CDR3 is 11 residues. The CDR3 loop reads CASSAGSEQFF. In DNA, the CDR3 is TGCGCCAGCAGTGCAGGATCCGAGCAGTTCTTC.

CDR3 residues: CASLRAGGKNEQFF. The CDR3 DNA follows: TGTGCCAGTCTCCGGGCAGGGGGGAAGAATGAGCAGTTCTTC. The gene calls are TRBV28 and TRBJ2-1; a possible D gene is TRBD1 (7 bases). Germline CDR1 reads MDHEN; CDR2 reads SYDVKM. This CDR3 contains 14 residues. The V gene lost 9 bases and the J gene lost 7 bases, with 19 bases spanning the gap.

The V gene is TRBV12-3 or TRBV12-4, the J gene TRBJ1-3; no reliable D call. The CDR3 runs to 11 residues. The V end lost 5 bases, the J end lost 2 bases, and 1 base lay between the germline ends. Here the CDR3 DNA reads TGTGCCAGCAGTCCTGGAAACACCATATATTTT. Residues: CASSPGNTIYF.

The chain has TRBV3-1 (or the pseudogene TRBV3-2) and TRBJ1-1; D is unclear. The CDR3 length is 13 residues. V lost 4 bases and J 6 bases, leaving 12 bases between the germline ends. Looked up from germline, CDR1 is LGHDT and CDR2 is YNNKEL (reference sequence). The CDR3 DNA is TGTGCCAGCAGCCGCTCCAGGCAGTCTGAAGCTTTCTTT. Its protein product is CASSRSRQSEAFF.

This chain uses TRBV27 with TRBJ1-1; no clear D gene. Germline V lookup: CDR1 MNHEY, CDR2 SMNVEV (reference sequence). V gave up 6 bases and J gave up 0 bases, with 11 bases separating them. The length of the CDR3 is 14 residues. This chain's CDR3 is CASSLNPMNTEAFF. In DNA form, the CDR3 reads TGTGCCAGCAGCCTTAACCCGATGAACACTGAAGCTTTCTTT.